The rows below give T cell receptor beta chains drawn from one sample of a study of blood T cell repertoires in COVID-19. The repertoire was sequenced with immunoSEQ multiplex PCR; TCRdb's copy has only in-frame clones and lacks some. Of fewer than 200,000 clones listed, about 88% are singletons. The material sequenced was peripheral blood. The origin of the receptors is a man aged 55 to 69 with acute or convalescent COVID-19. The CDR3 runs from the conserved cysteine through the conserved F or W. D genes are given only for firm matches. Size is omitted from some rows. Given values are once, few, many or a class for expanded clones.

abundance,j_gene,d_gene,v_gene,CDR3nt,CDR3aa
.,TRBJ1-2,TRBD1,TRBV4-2,TGTGCCAGCAGCCCGGGACAGGGAAATGGCTACACCTTC,CASSPGQGNGYTF
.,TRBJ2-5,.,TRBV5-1,TGCGCCAGCAGCTTCCTGTCCCAAGAGACCCAGTACTTC,CASSFLSQETQYF
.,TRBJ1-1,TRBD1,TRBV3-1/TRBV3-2,TGTGCCAGCAGCCACCCTTTTCGACAGGGAGGAGGTGAAGCTTTCTTT,CASSHPFRQGGGEAFF
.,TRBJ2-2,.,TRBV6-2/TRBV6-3,TGTGCCAGCAGTCGAGACCGCGGCACCGGGGAGCTGTTTTTT,CASSRDRGTGELFF
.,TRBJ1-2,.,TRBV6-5,TGTGCCAGCAGTCCTGATCAAAGGGGCTATGGCTACACCTTC,CASSPDQRGYGYTF
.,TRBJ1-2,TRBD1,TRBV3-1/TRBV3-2,TGTGCCAGCAGCCAAGCGGACAGGGTGTCTAACTATGGCTACACCTTC,CASSQADRVSNYGYTF
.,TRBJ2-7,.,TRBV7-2,TGTGCCAGCAGCACCGGACTCGTCCGGGACGAGCAGTACTTC,CASSTGLVRDEQYF
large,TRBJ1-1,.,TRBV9,TGTGCCAGCAGCCCAGTAGGCGGGAACACTGAAGCTTTCTTT,CASSPVGGNTEAFF
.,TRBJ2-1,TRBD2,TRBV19,TGTGCCAGTAGTTCTCCCGGGACTAGCGATGAGCAGTTCTTC,CASSSPGTSDEQFF
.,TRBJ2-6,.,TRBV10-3,TGTGCCATCAGTGAATACTCTGGGGCCAACGTCCTGACTTTC,CAISEYSGANVLTF
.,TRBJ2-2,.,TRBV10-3,TGTGCCACCACAATCACCGGGGAGCTGTTTTTT,CATTITGELFF
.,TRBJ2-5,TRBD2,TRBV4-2,TGTGCCAGCAGCCAAGGGCCTGAAGGACTAGCGGGGGGGCTTTGGGAGACCCAGTACTTC,CASSQGPEGLAGGLWETQYF
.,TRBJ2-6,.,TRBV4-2,TGTGCCAGCAGCCAAGAGTTGAGAGGGGCCAACGTCCTGACTTTC,CASSQELRGANVLTF
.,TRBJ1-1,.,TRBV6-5,TGTGCCAGCAACCGACTGGTGAACACTGAAGCTTTCTTT,CASNRLVNTEAFF
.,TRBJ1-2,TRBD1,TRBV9,TGTGCCAGCAGCCTTCGGACAGGAGACTATGGCTACACCTTC,CASSLRTGDYGYTF
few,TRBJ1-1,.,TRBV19,TGTGCCAGTAGTATAGGCGGGCTGGGCACTGAAGCTTTCTTT,CASSIGGLGTEAFF
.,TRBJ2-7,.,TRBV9,TGTGCCAGCAGCGCTCGGGGTTACGAGCAGTACTTC,CASSARGYEQYF
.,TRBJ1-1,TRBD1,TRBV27,TGTGCCAGCAGTTGGGTAGGGACAGGGAGGGAAACTGAAGCTTTCTTT,CASSWVGTGRETEAFF
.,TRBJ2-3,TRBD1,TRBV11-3,TGTGCCAGCAGCTTAATTCCGGGACAGGGGACAGATACGCAGTATTTT,CASSLIPGQGTDTQYF
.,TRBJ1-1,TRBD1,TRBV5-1,TGCGCCAGCAGCTTGAGGGACAGGCAGAACACTGAAGCTTTCTTT,CASSLRDRQNTEAFF
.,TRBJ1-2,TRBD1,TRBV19,TGTGCCAGTAGTATCTTCCCGGGACAGACCTATGGCTACACCTTC,CASSIFPGQTYGYTF
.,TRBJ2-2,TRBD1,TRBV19,TGTGCCAGTAGTGTGACAGGGGACACCGGGGAGCTGTTTTTT,CASSVTGDTGELFF
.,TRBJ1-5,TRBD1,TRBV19,TGTGCCAGCGGTCAGGGGGCGGGTCAGCCCCAGCATTTT,CASGQGAGQPQHF
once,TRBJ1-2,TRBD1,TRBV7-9,TGTGCCAGCAGCCCCCTCTCAGGGGGCGAAAGCTACACCTTC,CASSPLSGGESYTF
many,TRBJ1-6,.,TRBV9,TGTGCCAGCAGCTTAAGACAGAAGAATTCACCCCTCCACTTT,CASSLRQKNSPLHF
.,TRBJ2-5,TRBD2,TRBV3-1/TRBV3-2,TGTGCCAGCAGCCGCACTAACGGGGGGGAGGGATTACAAGAGACCCAGTACTTC,CASSRTNGGEGLQETQYF
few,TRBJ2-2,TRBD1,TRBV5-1,TGCGCCAGCCGTCTCAGGGACAGCTCTTTGAACACCGGGGAGCTGTTTTTT,CASRLRDSSLNTGELFF
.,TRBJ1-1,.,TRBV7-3,TGTGCCAGCAGCCTAGGGGAGGGCACTGAAGCTTTCTTT,CASSLGEGTEAFF
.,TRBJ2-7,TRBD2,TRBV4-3,TGCGCCAGCAGCCAAGTTGGCCGGGGGGAACCCTACGAGCAGTACTTC,CASSQVGRGEPYEQYF
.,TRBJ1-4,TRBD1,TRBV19,TGTGCCAGTAGTATAGGACAGGGGCTGAATAATGAAAAACTGTTTTTT,CASSIGQGLNNEKLFF
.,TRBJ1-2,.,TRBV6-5,TGTGCCAGCAGTTACAGTTTTGGACTAAACTATGGCTACACCTTC,CASSYSFGLNYGYTF